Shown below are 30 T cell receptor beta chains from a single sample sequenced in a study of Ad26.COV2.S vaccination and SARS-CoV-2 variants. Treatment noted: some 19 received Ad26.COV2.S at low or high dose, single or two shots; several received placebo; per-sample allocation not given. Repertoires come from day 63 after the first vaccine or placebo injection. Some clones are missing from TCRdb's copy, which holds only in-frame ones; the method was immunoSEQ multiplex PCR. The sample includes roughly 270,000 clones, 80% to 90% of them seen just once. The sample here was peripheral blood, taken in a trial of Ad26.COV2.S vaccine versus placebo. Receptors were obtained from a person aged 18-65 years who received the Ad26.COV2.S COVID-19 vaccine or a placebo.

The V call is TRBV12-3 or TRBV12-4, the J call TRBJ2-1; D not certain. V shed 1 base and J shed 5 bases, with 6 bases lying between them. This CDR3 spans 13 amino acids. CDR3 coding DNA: TGTGCCAGCAGTTTAGTCGTAGACAATGAGCAGTTCTTC. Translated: CASSLVVDNEQFF.

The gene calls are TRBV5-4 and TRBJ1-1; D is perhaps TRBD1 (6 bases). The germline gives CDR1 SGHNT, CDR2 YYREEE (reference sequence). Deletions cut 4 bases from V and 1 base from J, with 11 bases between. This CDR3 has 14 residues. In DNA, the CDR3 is TGTGCCAGCAGCCCTATACAGGGGAACACTGAAGCTTTCTTT. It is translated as CASSPIQGNTEAFF.

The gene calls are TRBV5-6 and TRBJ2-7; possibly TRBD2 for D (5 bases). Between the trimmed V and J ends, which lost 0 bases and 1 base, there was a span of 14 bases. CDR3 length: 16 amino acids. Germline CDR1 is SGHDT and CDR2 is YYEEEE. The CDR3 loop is CASSLDEADSSYEQYF. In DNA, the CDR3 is TGTGCCAGCAGCTTGGATGAAGCGGATTCATCCTACGAGCAGTACTTC.

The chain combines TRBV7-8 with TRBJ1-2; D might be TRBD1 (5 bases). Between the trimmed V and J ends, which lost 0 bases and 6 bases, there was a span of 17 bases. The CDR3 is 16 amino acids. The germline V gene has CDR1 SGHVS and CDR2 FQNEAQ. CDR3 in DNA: TGTGCCAGCAGCTTAGCGATTGGGGAGACACAGGATGGCTACACCTTC. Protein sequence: CASSLAIGETQDGYTF. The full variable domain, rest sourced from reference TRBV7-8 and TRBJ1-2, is GAGVSQSPRYKVAKRGQDVALRCDPISGHVSLFWYQQALGQGPEFLTYFQNEAQLDKSGLPSDRFFAERPEGSVSTLKIQRTQQEDSAVYLCASSLAIGETQDGYTFGSGTRLTVV.

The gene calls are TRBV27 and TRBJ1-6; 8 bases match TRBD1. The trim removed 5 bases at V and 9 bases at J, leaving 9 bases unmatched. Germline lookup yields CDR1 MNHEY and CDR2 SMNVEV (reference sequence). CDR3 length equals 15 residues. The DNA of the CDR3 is TGTGCCAGCAGTCCAATACGGACAGGGTCTTCACCCCTCCACTTT. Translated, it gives CASSPIRTGSSPLHF.

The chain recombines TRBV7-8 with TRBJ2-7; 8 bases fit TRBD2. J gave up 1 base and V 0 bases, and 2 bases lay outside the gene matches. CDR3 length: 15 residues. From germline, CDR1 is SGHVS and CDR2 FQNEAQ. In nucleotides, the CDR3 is TGTGCCAGCAGCTTAGCCCTAGCGGGTTCCTACGAGCAGTACTTC. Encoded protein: CASSLALAGSYEQYF.

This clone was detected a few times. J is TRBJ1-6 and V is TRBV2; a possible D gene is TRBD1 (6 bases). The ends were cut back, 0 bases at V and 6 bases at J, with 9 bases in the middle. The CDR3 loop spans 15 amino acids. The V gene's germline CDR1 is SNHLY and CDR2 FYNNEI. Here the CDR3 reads CASSEADSRNSPLHF. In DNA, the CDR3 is TGTGCCAGCAGTGAAGCGGACAGTCGTAATTCACCCCTCCACTTT.

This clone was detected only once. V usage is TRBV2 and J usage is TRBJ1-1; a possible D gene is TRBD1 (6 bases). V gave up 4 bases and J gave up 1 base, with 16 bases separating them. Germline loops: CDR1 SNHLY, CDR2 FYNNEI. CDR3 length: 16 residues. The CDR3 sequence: CASSARWQGKNTEAFF. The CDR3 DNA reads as TGTGCCAGCAGTGCTCGCTGGCAGGGGAAGAACACTGAAGCTTTCTTT.

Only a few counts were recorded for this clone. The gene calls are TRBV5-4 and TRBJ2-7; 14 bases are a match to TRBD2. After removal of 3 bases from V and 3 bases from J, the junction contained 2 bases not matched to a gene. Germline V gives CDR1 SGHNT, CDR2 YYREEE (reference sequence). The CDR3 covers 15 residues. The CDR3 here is CASSWGTSGGYEQYF. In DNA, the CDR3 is TGTGCCAGCAGCTGGGGGACTAGCGGGGGCTACGAGCAGTACTTC.

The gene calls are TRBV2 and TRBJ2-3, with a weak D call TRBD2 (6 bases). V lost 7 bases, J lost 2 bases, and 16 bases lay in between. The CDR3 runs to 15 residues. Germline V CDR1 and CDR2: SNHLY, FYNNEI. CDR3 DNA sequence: TGTGCCAGCAAAGTGAGCGGGCCCTACACAGATACGCAGTATTTT. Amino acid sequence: CASKVSGPYTDTQYF.

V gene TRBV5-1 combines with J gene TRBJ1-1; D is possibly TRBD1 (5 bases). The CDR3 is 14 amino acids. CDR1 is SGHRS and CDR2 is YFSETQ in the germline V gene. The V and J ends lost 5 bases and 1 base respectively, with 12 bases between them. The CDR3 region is CASSQYTGNTEAFF. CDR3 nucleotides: TGCGCCAGCAGTCAATATACAGGGAACACTGAAGCTTTCTTT.

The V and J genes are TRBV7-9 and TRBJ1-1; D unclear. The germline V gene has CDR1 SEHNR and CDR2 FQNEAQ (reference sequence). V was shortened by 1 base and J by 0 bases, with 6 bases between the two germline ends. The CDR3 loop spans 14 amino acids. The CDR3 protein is CASSLGQMNTEAFF. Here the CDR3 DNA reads TGTGCCAGCAGCTTAGGCCAGATGAACACTGAAGCTTTCTTT.

This CDR3 reads CASSLWGTGTDTQYF. Written as DNA, the CDR3 is TGTGCCAGCAGCTTATGGGGTACGGGCACAGATACGCAGTATTTT. The rearrangement links TRBV11-3 to TRBJ2-3; D not resolved. Trimming shortened V by 2 bases and J by 1 base, and 10 bases separated the two germline ends. Germline-derived CDR1 and CDR2 are SGHNT and YENEEA. The CDR3 covers 15 residues.

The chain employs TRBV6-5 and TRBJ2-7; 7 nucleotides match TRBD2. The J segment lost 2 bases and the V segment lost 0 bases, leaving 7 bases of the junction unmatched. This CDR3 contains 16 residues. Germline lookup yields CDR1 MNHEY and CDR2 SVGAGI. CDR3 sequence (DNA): TGTGCCAGCAGTTACTCGTCGAGTCGGGGGGCCTACGAGCAGTACTTC. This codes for CASSYSSSRGAYEQYF.

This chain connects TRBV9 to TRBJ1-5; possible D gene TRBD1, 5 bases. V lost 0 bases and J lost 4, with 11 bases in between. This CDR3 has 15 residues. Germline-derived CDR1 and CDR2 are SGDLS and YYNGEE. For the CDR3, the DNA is TGTGCCAGCAGCGTAGCTGGGGCGGTGAATCAGCCCCAGCATTTT. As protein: CASSVAGAVNQPQHF. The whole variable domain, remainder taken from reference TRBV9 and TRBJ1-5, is DSGVTQTPKHLITATGQRVTLRCSPRSGDLSVYWYQQSLDQGLQFLIQYYNGEERAKGNILERFSAQQFPDLHSELNLSSLELGDSALYFCASSVAGAVNQPQHFGDGTRLSIL.

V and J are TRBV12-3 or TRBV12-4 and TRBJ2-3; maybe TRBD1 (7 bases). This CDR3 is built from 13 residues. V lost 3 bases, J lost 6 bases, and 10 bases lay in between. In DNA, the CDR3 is TGTGCCAGCAGTTTGCAGGGGGGCGATACGCAGTATTTT. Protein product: CASSLQGGDTQYF.

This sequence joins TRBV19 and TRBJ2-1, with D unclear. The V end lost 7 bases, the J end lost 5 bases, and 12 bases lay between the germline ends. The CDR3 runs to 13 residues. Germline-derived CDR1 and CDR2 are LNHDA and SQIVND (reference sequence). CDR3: CASTSWLHNEQFF. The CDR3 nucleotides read TGTGCCAGTACCTCCTGGCTGCACAATGAGCAGTTCTTC.

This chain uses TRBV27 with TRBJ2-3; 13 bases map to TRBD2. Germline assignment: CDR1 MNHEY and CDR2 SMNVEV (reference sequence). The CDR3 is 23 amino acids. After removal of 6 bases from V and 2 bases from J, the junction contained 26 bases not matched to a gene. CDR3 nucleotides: TGTGCCAGCAGGCCTCTAAACCCCAGGACTAGCGGGAGTGGATGGTCTGTCACAGATACGCAGTATTTT. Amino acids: CASRPLNPRTSGSGWSVTDTQYF.

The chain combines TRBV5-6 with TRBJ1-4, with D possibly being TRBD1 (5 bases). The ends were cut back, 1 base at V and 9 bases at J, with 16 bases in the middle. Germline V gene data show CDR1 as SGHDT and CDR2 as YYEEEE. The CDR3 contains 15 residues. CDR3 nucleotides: TGTGCCAGCAGCTTGCGGGGGGGTGGCCGTAAAAAACTGTTTTTT. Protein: CASSLRGGGRKKLFF.

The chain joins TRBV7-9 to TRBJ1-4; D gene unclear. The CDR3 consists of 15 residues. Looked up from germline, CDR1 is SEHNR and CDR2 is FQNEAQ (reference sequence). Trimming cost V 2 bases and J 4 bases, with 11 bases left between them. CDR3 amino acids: CASSLTFGVNEKLFF. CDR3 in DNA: TGTGCCAGCAGCTTAACCTTTGGGGTTAATGAAAAACTGTTTTTT.

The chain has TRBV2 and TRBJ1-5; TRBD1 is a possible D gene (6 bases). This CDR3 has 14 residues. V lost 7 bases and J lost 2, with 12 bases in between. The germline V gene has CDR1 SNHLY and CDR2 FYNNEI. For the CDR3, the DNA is TGTGCCAGCATGACTGGGACACGCAATCAGCCCCAGCATTTT. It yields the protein CASMTGTRNQPQHF. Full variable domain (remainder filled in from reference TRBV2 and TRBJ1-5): EPEVTQTPSHQVTQMGQEVILRCVPISNHLYFYWYRQILGQKVEFLVSFYNNEISEKSEIFDDQFSVERPDGSNFTLKIRSTKLEDSAMYFCASMTGTRNQPQHFGDGTRLSIL.

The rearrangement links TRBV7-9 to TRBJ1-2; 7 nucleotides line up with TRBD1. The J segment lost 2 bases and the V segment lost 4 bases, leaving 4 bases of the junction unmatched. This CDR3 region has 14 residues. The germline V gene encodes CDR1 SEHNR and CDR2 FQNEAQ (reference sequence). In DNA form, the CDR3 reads TGTGCCAGCAGCTCAGGACAGGTCAACTATGGCTACACCTTC. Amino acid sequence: CASSSGQVNYGYTF. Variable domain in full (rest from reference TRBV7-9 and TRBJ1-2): DTGVSQNPRHKITKRGQNVTFRCDPISEHNRLYWYRQTLGQGPEFLTYFQNEAQLEKSRLLSDRFSAERPKGSFSTLEIQRTEQGDSAMYLCASSSGQVNYGYTFGSGTRLTVV.

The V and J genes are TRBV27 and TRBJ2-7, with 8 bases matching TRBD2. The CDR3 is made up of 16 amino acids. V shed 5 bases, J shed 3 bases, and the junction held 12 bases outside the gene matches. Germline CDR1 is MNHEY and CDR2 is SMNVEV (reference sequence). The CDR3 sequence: CASSPIRGGKLYEQYF. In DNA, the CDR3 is TGTGCCAGCAGTCCTATCCGCGGGGGGAAACTCTACGAGCAGTACTTC.

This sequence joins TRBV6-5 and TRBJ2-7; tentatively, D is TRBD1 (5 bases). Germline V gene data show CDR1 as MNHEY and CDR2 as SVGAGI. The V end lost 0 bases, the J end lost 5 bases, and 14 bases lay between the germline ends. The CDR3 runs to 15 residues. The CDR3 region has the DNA TGTGCCAGCAGTTACTCTTGGCAGGGTTCCAACGAGCAGTACTTC. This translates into CASSYSWQGSNEQYF.

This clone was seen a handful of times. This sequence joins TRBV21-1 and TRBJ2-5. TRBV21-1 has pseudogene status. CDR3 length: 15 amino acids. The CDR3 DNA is TGTGCCAGCAGCAAAGATCGAGCCCCAGGCGGGACCCAGTACTTC. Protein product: CASSKDRAPGGTQYF.

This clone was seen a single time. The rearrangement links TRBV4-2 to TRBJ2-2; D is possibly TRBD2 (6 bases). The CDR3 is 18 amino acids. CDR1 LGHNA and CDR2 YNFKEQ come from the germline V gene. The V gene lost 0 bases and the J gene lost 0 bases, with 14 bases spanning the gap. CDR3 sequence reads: CASSQEASASANTGELFF. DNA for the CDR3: TGTGCCAGCAGCCAAGAGGCTTCGGCTAGCGCGAACACCGGGGAGCTGTTTTTT.

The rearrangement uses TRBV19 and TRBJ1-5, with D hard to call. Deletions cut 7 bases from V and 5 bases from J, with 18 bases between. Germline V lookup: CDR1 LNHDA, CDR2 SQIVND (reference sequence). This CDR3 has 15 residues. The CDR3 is CASTNPRGFDQPQHF. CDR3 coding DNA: TGTGCCAGTACCAACCCTCGGGGATTTGATCAGCCCCAGCATTTT.

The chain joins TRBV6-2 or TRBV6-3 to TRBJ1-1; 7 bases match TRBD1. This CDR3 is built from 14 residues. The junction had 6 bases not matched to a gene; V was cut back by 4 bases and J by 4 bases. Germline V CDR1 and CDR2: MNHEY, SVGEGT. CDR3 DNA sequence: TGTGCCAGCAGTTTACAGGGGAGGGGCACTGAAGCTTTCTTT. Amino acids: CASSLQGRGTEAFF.

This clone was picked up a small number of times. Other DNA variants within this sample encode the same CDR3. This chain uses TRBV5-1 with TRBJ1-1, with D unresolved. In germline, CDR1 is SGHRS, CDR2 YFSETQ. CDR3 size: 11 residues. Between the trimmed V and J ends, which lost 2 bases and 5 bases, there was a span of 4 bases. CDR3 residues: CASSFGTEAFF. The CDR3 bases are TGCGCCAGCAGCTTCGGGACTGAAGCTTTCTTT. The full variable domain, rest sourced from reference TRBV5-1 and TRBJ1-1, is KAGVTQTPRYLIKTRGQQVTLSCSPISGHRSVSWYQQTPGQGLQFLFEYFSETQRNKGNFPGRFSGRQFSNSRSEMNVSTLELGDSALYLCASSFGTEAFFGQGTRLTVV.

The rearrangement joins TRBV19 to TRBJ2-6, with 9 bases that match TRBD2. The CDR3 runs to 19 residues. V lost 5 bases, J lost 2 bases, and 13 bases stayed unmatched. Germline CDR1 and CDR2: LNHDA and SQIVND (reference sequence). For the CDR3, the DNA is TGTGCCAGTAGTCTCCCCCGGTTGACTAGCGGCCCTGGGGCCAACGTCCTGACTTTC. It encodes CASSLPRLTSGPGANVLTF.